The 20 T cell receptor beta chains listed next were all sequenced from one sample in a study of T cell responses to AZD1222 COVID-19 vaccine. Produced via immunoSEQ multiplex PCR; TCRdb's table is partial and in-frame only. Here the sample spans more than 130,000 clones, around nine tenths being singletons. Sample: peripheral blood, taken on day 0 of AZD1222 vaccination. These receptor sequences come from an adult in good health.

This clone was detected once. The rearrangement joins TRBV10-2 to TRBJ2-6; possibly TRBD1 or TRBD2 for D (6 bases each). The germline V gene encodes CDR1 WSHSY and CDR2 SAAADI. The CDR3 extends over 20 amino acids. The V end was cut by 0 bases, the J end by 0 bases, with 18 bases between. The CDR3 nucleotides are TGCGCCAGCAGTGAGTCGATAGGAGGGGGGCTTCACTCTGGGGCCAACGTCCTGACTTTC. This translates into CASSESIGGGLHSGANVLTF.

The chain employs TRBV7-2 and TRBJ2-3, with TRBD2 matching 8 bases. Germline V gene data show CDR1 as SGHTA and CDR2 as FQGNSA. CDR3 length equals 17 residues. After removal of 2 bases from V and 2 bases from J, the junction contained 9 bases not matched to a gene. CDR3 in amino acids: CASSLRSGSGATDTQYF. In DNA form, the CDR3 reads TGTGCCAGCAGCTTACGGAGCGGGAGTGGGGCCACAGATACGCAGTATTTT.

The rearrangement links TRBV10-3 to TRBJ2-7; D unresolved. CDR3 length: 15 amino acids. Germline assignment: CDR1 ENHRY and CDR2 SYGVKD. The V gene lost 0 bases and the J gene lost 2 bases, with 11 bases spanning the gap. The CDR3 DNA reads as TGTGCCATCAGTGAGTCGGACCCTCCACCCTACGAGCAGTACTTC. Translation: CAISESDPPPYEQYF.

The genes are TRBV4-1 and TRBJ1-5, with 7 bases matching TRBD1. Germline V gene data show CDR1 as MGHRA and CDR2 as YSYEKL. This CDR3 contains 19 residues. Germline trimming cut 0 bases from V and 2 bases from J; bases unmatched to any gene: 13. As DNA, the CDR3 is TGCGCCAGCAGCCAAGATCCCCTCGACAGGGAGGGGGGCAATCAGCCCCAGCATTTT. Protein: CASSQDPLDREGGNQPQHF.

The chain carries TRBV6-4 and TRBJ1-2; D is uncertain. The ends were cut back, 7 bases at V and 1 base at J, with 13 bases in the middle. CDR1 is MRHNA and CDR2 is SNTAGT in the germline V gene. The CDR3 is 14 amino acids. CDR3 bases: TGTGCCAGCACCCCGGAAATGGATAACTATGGCTACACCTTC. Encoded protein: CASTPEMDNYGYTF.

The chain uses TRBV12-3 or TRBV12-4 and TRBJ1-6; no reliable D call. The V end lost 6 bases, the J end lost 6 bases, and 3 bases lay between the germline ends. This CDR3 is built from 11 residues. CDR3 region: CASRSNSPLHF. The CDR3 DNA reads TGTGCCAGCAGGAGTAATTCACCCCTCCACTTT.

This clone was detected only a few times. The gene calls are TRBV27 and TRBJ1-2; a possible D gene is TRBD1 (5 bases). CDR1 MNHEY and CDR2 SMNVEV come from the germline V gene (reference sequence). CDR3 length: 14 residues. V gave up 6 bases and J gave up 2 bases, with 13 bases separating them. DNA of the CDR3: TGTGCCAGCAGGCCCGCCGGGGGGAACTATGGCTACACCTTC. This sequence encodes CASRPAGGNYGYTF.

This CDR3 reads CASSSRDRGGYGYTF. The CDR3 DNA reads TGTGCCAGCAGCAGTCGGGACAGGGGGGGCTATGGCTACACCTTC. V and J are TRBV11-3 and TRBJ1-2; 11 nucleotides agree with TRBD1. J gave up 4 bases and V 5 bases, and 6 bases lay outside the gene matches. The CDR3 is 15 residues long. Germline loops: CDR1 SGHNT, CDR2 YENEEA.

The V call is TRBV5-8, the J call TRBJ2-4; the match to TRBD2 covers 11 bases. The germline CDR1 and CDR2 sequences are SGHTS and YDEGEE. The CDR3 consists of 13 residues. The ends lost 5 bases at V and 9 bases at J; junction bases unmatched: 4. CDR3 loop: CASRLAGDIIQYF. The CDR3 DNA follows: TGTGCCAGCAGACTAGCGGGAGATATCATTCAGTACTTC.

The chain combines TRBV27 with TRBJ2-7; D may correspond to TRBD1 or TRBD2 (5 bases each). The V gene's germline CDR1 is MNHEY and CDR2 SMNVEV (reference sequence). With 5 bases removed from V and 0 bases from J, the gap between germline ends came to 20 bases. The CDR3 runs to 17 residues. CDR3: CASSPPPGTKFSYEQYF. Written as DNA, the CDR3 is TGTGCCAGCAGTCCCCCCCCCGGGACCAAATTCTCCTACGAGCAGTACTTC.

A single count supports this clone. The rearrangement joins TRBV6-2 or TRBV6-3 to TRBJ1-4; D remains ambiguous. CDR3 length: 14 amino acids. The germline CDR1 and CDR2 sequences are MNHEY and SVGEGT. Trimming stripped 5 bases from V and 8 bases from J, with 15 bases between. CDR3 DNA sequence: TGTGCCAGCAGTACCTCCAGGTCGGGCGAAAAACTGTTTTTT. Protein sequence: CASSTSRSGEKLFF.

The genes are TRBV21-1 and TRBJ2-1; TRBD1 is the table's D call, not checked against the DNA. TRBV21-1 is a listed pseudogene. The CDR3 totals 14 residues. The CDR3 is CASSNKTGLHEQFF. In DNA form, the CDR3 reads TGTGCCAGCAGCAATAAGACAGGGTTGCATGAGCAGTTCTTC.

This chain links TRBV27 with TRBJ1-3, with D uncertain. Germline V gene data show CDR1 as MNHEY and CDR2 as SMNVEV (reference sequence). The CDR3 loop spans 12 amino acids. V gave up 6 bases and J gave up 5 bases, with 8 bases separating them. The CDR3 here is CASRSSRNTIYF. CDR3 in DNA: TGTGCCAGCAGGTCGAGCAGAAACACCATATATTTT.

This chain connects TRBV29-1 to TRBJ2-3; D possibly corresponds to TRBD2 (5 bases). V was pared by 1 base and J by 0 bases, with 11 bases between. The CDR3 length is 15 residues. Germline CDR1 is SQVTM and CDR2 is ANQGSEA. CDR3 residues: CSVEALVPSTDTQYF. In DNA form, the CDR3 reads TGCAGCGTTGAAGCACTAGTGCCTAGCACAGATACGCAGTATTTT.

The chain has TRBV6-1 and TRBJ2-3; the match to TRBD2 covers 9 bases. Germline CDR1 reads MNHNS; CDR2 reads SASEGT. This CDR3 contains 13 residues. V shed 7 bases and J 14 bases; nucleotides not matched to a gene: 13. CDR3 residues: CASKRAGGLGPYF. For the CDR3, the DNA is TGTGCCAGCAAGCGAGCGGGGGGCCTAGGTCCGTATTTT.

The J gene is TRBJ1-5, the V gene TRBV6-2 or TRBV6-3, with D hard to call. The germline V gene has CDR1 MNHEY and CDR2 SVGEGT. The V end was cut by 2 bases, the J end by 6 bases, with 11 bases between. There are 14 residues in the CDR3. The CDR3 bases are TGTGCCAGCAGTTACGGTTGGGGAAGTCAGCCCCAGCATTTT. Protein: CASSYGWGSQPQHF.

The rearrangement joins TRBV7-2 to TRBJ1-2; D gene unclear. In germline, CDR1 is SGHTA, CDR2 FQGNSA. This CDR3 contains 13 residues. Trimming shortened V by 5 bases and J by 6 bases, and 13 bases separated the two germline ends. CDR3: CASSPQSTDGYTF. The CDR3 nucleotides read TGTGCCAGCAGCCCCCAGAGTACGGATGGCTACACCTTC.

CDR3 coding DNA: TGTGCCACCAGTGAAATGACAGGGGTGGGGTCAGAGACCCAGTACTTC. It is translated as CATSEMTGVGSETQYF. This rearrangement joins TRBV24-1 to TRBJ2-5, with 8 bases identical to TRBD1. J gave up 4 bases and V 4 bases, and 10 bases lay outside the gene matches. The CDR3 totals 16 residues. CDR1 and CDR2 (germline): KGHDR, SFDVKD.

V gene TRBV27 combines with J gene TRBJ1-2, with 9 bases aligning to TRBD1. The germline V gene has CDR1 MNHEY and CDR2 SMNVEV (reference sequence). V shed 0 bases, J shed 8 bases, and the junction held 4 bases outside the gene matches. The CDR3 runs 14 residues. In DNA form, the CDR3 reads TGTGCCAGCAGTTTATCCGGGACAGGGTGGGGCTACACCTTC. Its protein product is CASSLSGTGWGYTF.

A single count supports this clone. This sequence joins TRBV5-1 and TRBJ2-1; D tentatively fits TRBD1 or TRBD2 (5 bases each). Trimming shortened V by 3 bases and J by 6 bases, and 16 bases separated the two germline ends. There are 15 residues in the CDR3. Germline values: CDR1 SGHRS, CDR2 YFSETQ. CDR3 residues: CASSYSGTAVNEQFF. The CDR3 nucleotides read TGCGCCAGCAGCTACTCTGGGACGGCAGTCAATGAGCAGTTCTTC.